Following are 20 T cell receptor beta chains from one sample sequenced in a study of blood T cells in healthy people across ages. Alongside a J-beta primer mix, a sample-barcoded 5' primer served in a second PCR lasting roughly 6 to 12 cycles. TCRdb itself ran the 5' RACE reads through MiXCR, one entry per CDR3 protein. The sample records more than 900,000 distinct CDR3 sequences, about 23% being singletons. This sample also appeared in a second study, on T cells of mothers and their children.

Sequencing was carried out using blood. Source of these receptors: a girl aged 2-10 years in good health.

The chain carries TRBV5-1 and TRBJ2-5, with TRBD2 identical over 8 bases. The J call may be wrong; the DNA end is better matched by TRBJ2-7. In germline, CDR1 is SGHRS, CDR2 YFSETQ. CDR3 length equals 14 residues. The CDR3 sequence: CASSLERGNYEQYF. CDR3 sequence (DNA): TGCGCCAGCAGCTTGGAGCGGGGGAACTACGAGCAGTACTTC.

This clonotype was seen once. The chain has TRBV13 and TRBJ2-5; D not certain. V dropped 5 bases and J dropped 5 bases, with 18 bases sitting between them. This CDR3 comprises 15 residues. Germline V gives CDR1 PRHDT, CDR2 FYEKMQ (reference sequence). CDR3 region: CASSGDGPPAETQYF. For the CDR3, the DNA is TGTGCCAGCAGCGGCGACGGACCTCCTGCGGAGACCCAGTACTTC.

This clonotype was seen only a few times. The rearrangement links TRBV11-2 to TRBJ2-1; TRBD1 or TRBD2 may be the D gene (6 bases each). Germline CDR1 and CDR2: SGHAT and FQNNGV. Trimming pared 1 base from V and 5 bases from J, leaving 12 bases between. This CDR3 is 15 amino acids long. The CDR3 loop is CASSLGGTLDNEQFF. CDR3 in DNA: TGTGCCAGCAGCTTAGGCGGGACACTTGACAATGAGCAGTTCTTC.

This clonotype was picked up a small number of times. This chain links TRBV7-2 with TRBJ1-5, with D tentatively TRBD1 (6 bases). Germline lookup yields CDR1 SGHTA and CDR2 FQGNSA. This CDR3 spans 15 amino acids. V lost 2 bases and J 3 bases, leaving 11 bases between the germline ends. CDR3 sequence: CASSLMGGNNQPQHF. The DNA of the CDR3 is TGTGCCAGCAGCTTAATGGGGGGCAACAATCAGCCCCAGCATTTT.

This clonotype was counted between two and nine times. The V and J genes are TRBV11-3 and TRBJ2-1; unclear D gene. Germline CDR1 SGHNT, CDR2 YENEEA. V was clipped by 5 bases and J by 6 bases, with 8 bases between them. There are 12 residues in the CDR3. CDR3 DNA sequence: TGTGCCAGCAGCCGGAGCCCCAATGAGCAGTTCTTC. Residues: CASSRSPNEQFF.

This clonotype was picked up a small number of times. V and J are TRBV7-9 and TRBJ2-3; D gene unclear. Trimming shortened V by 5 bases and J by 2 bases, and 14 bases separated the two germline ends. The CDR3 spans 15 residues. The germline V gene has CDR1 SEHNR and CDR2 FQNEAQ (reference sequence). CDR3 region: CASSHSGRNTDTQYF. DNA for the CDR3: TGTGCCAGCAGCCATTCAGGAAGGAACACAGATACGCAGTATTTT.

J is TRBJ2-5 and V is TRBV6-5, with 12 bases that match TRBD2. V lost 6 bases to trimming and J lost 11 bases; unmatched junction nucleotides: 10. The CDR3 has 14 amino acids. The V gene's germline CDR1 is MNHEY and CDR2 SVGAGI. The chain's CDR3 is CASRLRTSGIEQYF. For the CDR3, the DNA is TGTGCCAGCAGGCTGAGGACTAGCGGGATTGAGCAGTACTTC.

This chain links TRBV29-1 with TRBJ2-1; D perhaps matches TRBD2 (6 bases). CDR1 and CDR2 from the germline V gene are SQVTM and ANQGSEA. V was cut by 6 bases and J by 6 bases, with 12 bases left in between. The CDR3 runs 12 residues. This CDR3 reads CSVARTTNEQFF. The DNA of the CDR3 is TGCAGCGTGGCTCGGACTACCAATGAGCAGTTCTTC.

This clonotype was seen a few times. This rearrangement joins TRBV20-1 to TRBJ2-1; 8 positions match TRBD2. After removal of 1 base from V and 0 bases from J, the junction contained 11 bases not matched to a gene. Germline CDR1 DFQATT, CDR2 SNEGSKA (reference sequence). This CDR3 comprises 18 residues. CDR3 nucleotide sequence: TGCAGTGCTAGAGTTATCTCGGGTCTAGCGGGCTCCTACAATGAGCAGTTCTTC. Its translation is CSARVISGLAGSYNEQFF.

The rearrangement links TRBV3-1 to TRBJ2-6, with TRBD1 matching over 9 bases. Germline CDR1 reads LGHDT; CDR2 reads YNNKEL (reference sequence). The V segment lost 1 base and the J segment 0 bases; nucleotides outside the gene matches: 4. The CDR3 runs to 18 residues. This CDR3 is CASSQAGQGGSGANVLTF. In DNA form, the CDR3 reads TGTGCCAGCAGCCAAGCGGGACAGGGCGGCTCTGGGGCCAACGTCCTGACTTTC.

This rearrangement joins TRBV12-3 or TRBV12-4 to TRBJ1-2; D unresolved. The CDR3 is 12 residues long. The V and J ends lost 3 bases and 8 bases respectively, with 10 bases between them. CDR3 residues: CASSLASGGYTF. The CDR3 region has the DNA TGTGCCAGCAGTTTGGCGAGCGGCGGCTACACCTTC.

CDR3 region: CASSLWAGKRNEQFF. CDR3 coding DNA: TGTGCCAGCAGCTTGTGGGCAGGGAAGAGGAATGAGCAGTTCTTC. The chain has TRBV5-6 and TRBJ2-1; TRBD1 is a possible D gene (5 bases). V was cut by 1 base and J by 7 bases, with 15 bases left in between. This CDR3 is built from 15 residues. Germline CDR1 reads SGHDT; CDR2 reads YYEEEE.

The genes are TRBV12-3 or TRBV12-4 and TRBJ1-1, with 9 positions matching TRBD1. The CDR3 covers 14 residues. Germline trimming cut 1 base from V and 6 bases from J; bases unmatched to any gene: 3. The CDR3 DNA sequence: TGTGCCAGCAGTTTAGTAGGACAGGGGTCTGAAGCTTTCTTT. Translating it yields CASSLVGQGSEAFF.

The chain has TRBV5-5 and TRBJ2-6; D is perhaps TRBD1 (6 bases). In germline, CDR1 is SGHKS, CDR2 YYEKEE (reference sequence). Between the trimmed V and J ends, which lost 4 bases and 2 bases, there was a span of 16 bases. The CDR3 has 17 residues. The DNA for the CDR3 is TGTGCCAGCAGCCTTGTGACAGGAACTACTGGGGCCAACGTCCTGACTTTC. Translation: CASSLVTGTTGANVLTF. The full variable domain, with the rest looked up from reference TRBV5-5 and TRBJ2-6, is DAGVTQSPTHLIKTRGQQVTLRCSPISGHKSVSWYQQVLGQGPQFIFQYYEKEERGRGNFPDRFSARQFPNYSSELNVNALLLGDSALYLCASSLVTGTTGANVLTFGAGSRLTVL.

This CDR3 reads CASSFSTSGSPTDTQYF. In DNA, the CDR3 is TGTGCCAGCAGCTTCAGCACTAGCGGGTCCCCCACAGATACGCAGTATTTT. This chain joins TRBV7-6 and TRBJ2-3; TRBD2 agrees at 9 bases. Germline lookup yields CDR1 SGHVS and CDR2 FNYEAQ. V was pared by 3 bases and J by 2 bases, with 9 bases of the junction left unmatched. This CDR3 spans 17 amino acids.

V and J are TRBV15 and TRBJ2-5; D gene ambiguous. The CDR3 totals 15 residues. In germline, CDR1 is LNHNV, CDR2 YYDKDF (reference sequence). Trimming left V 0 bases short and J 2 bases short, with 10 bases between. The CDR3 sequence is CATSRDPAQQETQYF. Here the CDR3 DNA reads TGTGCCACCAGCAGAGACCCTGCGCAGCAAGAGACCCAGTACTTC. Variable domain in full (rest from reference TRBV15 and TRBJ2-5): DAMVIQNPRYQVTQFGKPVTLSCSQTLNHNVMYWYQQKSSQAPKLLFHYYDKDFNNEADTPDNFQSRRPNTSFCFLDIRSPGLGDTAMYLCATSRDPAQQETQYFGPGTRLLVL.

This clonotype was counted only a few times. In DNA form, the CDR3 reads TGTGCCAGCAGTGAAGGGGCAGCTTGGAGCTACGAGCAGTACTTC. Translated: CASSEGAAWSYEQYF. The genes are TRBV2 and TRBJ2-5, with no clear D. The DNA end lines up better with TRBJ2-7; the J call may be wrong. This CDR3 is built from 15 residues. CDR1 and CDR2 (germline): SNHLY, FYNNEI.

This clonotype appeared once. The chain employs TRBV12-3 or TRBV12-4 and TRBJ1-6; D is unclear. This CDR3 contains 14 residues. Trimming shortened V by 10 bases and J by 5 bases, and 15 bases separated the two germline ends. CDR3 DNA: TGTGCCACCTTTGTATTAGGAGATAATTCACCCCTCCACTTT. This sequence encodes CATFVLGDNSPLHF.

The chain couples TRBV4-1 to TRBJ2-5; tentatively, D is TRBD2 (5 bases). The J call may not be correct, given that the DNA end is closer to TRBJ2-7. The V gene's germline CDR1 is MGHRA and CDR2 YSYEKL. The CDR3 length is 14 residues. CDR3 DNA: TGCGCCAGCAGCCAAGGGACTCGAGCCTACGAGCAGTACTTC. Translated: CASSQGTRAYEQYF.

This chain joins TRBV10-3 and TRBJ2-7, with 12 bases that match TRBD2. The CDR3 is made up of 15 amino acids. V was pared by 6 bases and J by 2 bases, with 5 bases of the junction left unmatched. Looked up from germline, CDR1 is ENHRY and CDR2 is SYGVKD. Here the CDR3 DNA reads TGTGCCATCAGCCGGACTAGCGGGACCACCTACGAGCAGTACTTC. Protein sequence: CAISRTSGTTYEQYF.